Listed below are T cell receptor beta chains from one sample, sequenced in a study of T cell responses to AZD1222 COVID-19 vaccine. The assay was immunoSEQ multiplex PCR, and TCRdb's table has in-frame clones only and misses some. The table shows 55,000 to 75,000 clones, with 88% occurring only once. The material sequenced was peripheral blood, taken on day 0 of AZD1222 vaccination. The receptors were gathered from an adult in good health. Each CDR3 is given with its conserved first and last residue. A D gene is named only where the DNA matches it firmly. The listing skips clone size in some rows; elsewhere it reads once, few, many or a size class.

j_call: TRBJ1-1
clone_size: NA
d_call: NA
v_call: TRBV30
cdr3_aa: CAWGTGNTEAFF
cdr3_nt: TGTGCCTGGGGGACGGGGAACACTGAAGCTTTCTTT

j_call: TRBJ2-3
clone_size: NA
d_call: TRBD2
v_call: TRBV25-1
cdr3_aa: CASSPGTSGTVTDTQYF
cdr3_nt: TGTGCCAGCAGTCCCGGGACTAGCGGAACTGTCACAGATACGCAGTATTTT

j_call: TRBJ1-1
clone_size: NA
d_call: NA
v_call: TRBV2
cdr3_aa: CASSILIENTEAFF
cdr3_nt: TGTGCCAGCAGTATCTTAATCGAGAACACTGAAGCTTTCTTT

j_call: TRBJ1-4
clone_size: NA
d_call: NA
v_call: TRBV29-1
cdr3_aa: CSVVAASNEKLFF
cdr3_nt: TGCAGCGTTGTGGCGGCTTCCAATGAAAAACTGTTTTTT

j_call: TRBJ2-3
clone_size: NA
d_call: NA
v_call: TRBV5-1
cdr3_aa: CASSLAGLPGIWGQYF
cdr3_nt: TGCGCCAGCAGCTTGGCCGGCCTACCCGGTATTTGGGGGCAGTATTTT

j_call: TRBJ2-3
clone_size: NA
d_call: TRBD1
v_call: TRBV9
cdr3_aa: CASSYEQGFSADTQYF
cdr3_nt: TGTGCCAGCAGTTATGAACAGGGGTTCTCCGCAGATACGCAGTATTTT

j_call: TRBJ1-1
clone_size: NA
d_call: NA
v_call: TRBV4-3
cdr3_aa: CASSQETDRNTEAFF
cdr3_nt: TGCGCCAGCAGCCAAGAGACGGACCGGAACACTGAAGCTTTCTTT

j_call: TRBJ1-4
clone_size: NA
d_call: TRBD1
v_call: TRBV7-9
cdr3_aa: CASSFAGGNEKLFF
cdr3_nt: TGTGCCAGCAGCTTCGCAGGGGGTAATGAAAAACTGTTTTTT

j_call: TRBJ2-4
clone_size: once
d_call: TRBD2
v_call: TRBV3-1/TRBV3-2
cdr3_aa: CASSQRLAGGWTAKNIQYF
cdr3_nt: TGTGCCAGCAGCCAAAGGCTAGCGGGAGGGTGGACGGCCAAAAACATTCAGTACTTC

j_call: TRBJ1-5
clone_size: NA
d_call: NA
v_call: TRBV24-1
cdr3_aa: CATSDRTANSNQPQHF
cdr3_nt: TGTGCCACCAGTGACCGTACAGCGAATAGCAATCAGCCCCAGCATTTT

j_call: TRBJ1-5
clone_size: NA
d_call: TRBD1
v_call: TRBV6-1
cdr3_aa: CASSVRQGLSNQPQHF
cdr3_nt: TGTGCCAGCAGTGTTAGACAGGGACTTAGCAATCAGCCCCAGCATTTT

j_call: TRBJ1-2
clone_size: NA
d_call: NA
v_call: TRBV6-4
cdr3_aa: CASSDTAAGYGYTF
cdr3_nt: TGTGCCAGCAGTGACACGGCAGCTGGCTATGGCTACACCTTC

j_call: TRBJ2-3
clone_size: few
d_call: TRBD2
v_call: TRBV4-2
cdr3_aa: CASSQDPTSGSDTQYF
cdr3_nt: TGTGCCAGCAGCCAAGACCCGACTAGCGGGTCAGATACGCAGTATTTT

j_call: TRBJ1-6
clone_size: NA
d_call: TRBD1
v_call: TRBV7-9
cdr3_aa: CASRSGTDNSPLHF
cdr3_nt: TGTGCCAGCAGGTCCGGGACAGACAATTCACCCCTCCACTTT

j_call: TRBJ2-2
clone_size: NA
d_call: NA
v_call: TRBV4-2
cdr3_aa: CASSLGTTNTGELFF
cdr3_nt: TGTGCCAGCAGCCTCGGGACCACGAACACCGGGGAGCTGTTTTTT

j_call: TRBJ2-2
clone_size: NA
d_call: NA
v_call: TRBV10-1
cdr3_aa: CASSDSNTGELFF
cdr3_nt: TGCGCCAGCAGTGATTCAAACACCGGGGAGCTGTTTTTT

j_call: TRBJ2-1
clone_size: NA
d_call: TRBD1
v_call: TRBV20-1
cdr3_aa: CSASDRDRIPGNEQFF
cdr3_nt: TGCAGTGCTAGTGATAGGGACAGGATACCCGGTAATGAGCAGTTCTTC

j_call: TRBJ2-1
clone_size: NA
d_call: NA
v_call: TRBV7-2
cdr3_aa: CASSWGRGSNEQFF
cdr3_nt: TGTGCCAGCAGCTGGGGTAGGGGGTCGAATGAGCAGTTCTTC

j_call: TRBJ2-3
clone_size: NA
d_call: NA
v_call: TRBV7-9
cdr3_aa: CASSSTWDRSADTQYF
cdr3_nt: TGTGCCAGCAGCTCCACCTGGGACCGTTCAGCAGATACGCAGTATTTT

j_call: TRBJ1-2
clone_size: once
d_call: NA
v_call: TRBV4-1
cdr3_aa: CASSQDTQGGHYGYTF
cdr3_nt: TGCGCCAGCAGCCAAGATACCCAGGGCGGGCACTATGGCTACACCTTC

j_call: TRBJ1-6
clone_size: NA
d_call: NA
v_call: TRBV19
cdr3_aa: CASSPGTRNNSPLHF
cdr3_nt: TGTGCCAGTAGCCCCGGGACCCGCAATAATTCACCCCTCCACTTT

j_call: TRBJ1-1
clone_size: NA
d_call: NA
v_call: TRBV6-7
cdr3_aa: CASSSDLSTANTEAFF
cdr3_nt: TGTGCCAGCAGTTCCGACCTCTCGACGGCAAACACTGAAGCTTTCTTT

j_call: TRBJ2-6
clone_size: NA
d_call: NA
v_call: TRBV28
cdr3_aa: CASKSSPSGANVLTF
cdr3_nt: TGTGCCAGCAAGAGCAGCCCCTCTGGGGCCAACGTCCTGACTTTC

j_call: TRBJ1-1
clone_size: NA
d_call: TRBD1
v_call: TRBV11-2
cdr3_aa: CASSDRGRNTEAFF
cdr3_nt: TGTGCCAGCAGCGACAGGGGGCGCAACACTGAAGCTTTCTTT

j_call: TRBJ2-3
clone_size: NA
d_call: TRBD2
v_call: TRBV2
cdr3_aa: CASSEGGSRADTQYF
cdr3_nt: TGTGCCAGCAGTGAAGGCGGGAGTCGGGCAGATACGCAGTATTTT

j_call: TRBJ2-3
clone_size: NA
d_call: TRBD2
v_call: TRBV29-1
cdr3_aa: CSVEYLRGREGTQYF
cdr3_nt: TGCAGCGTTGAGTATTTGCGGGGGAGGGAAGGTACGCAGTATTTT

j_call: TRBJ2-1
clone_size: NA
d_call: NA
v_call: TRBV6-5
cdr3_aa: CASSYGVTYNEQFF
cdr3_nt: TGTGCCAGCAGTTACGGGGTCACCTACAATGAGCAGTTCTTC

j_call: TRBJ2-1
clone_size: NA
d_call: NA
v_call: TRBV7-2
cdr3_aa: CASREGSGPYNEQFF
cdr3_nt: TGTGCCAGCAGAGAGGGTAGCGGCCCCTACAATGAGCAGTTCTTC

j_call: TRBJ2-7
clone_size: NA
d_call: NA
v_call: TRBV6-2/TRBV6-3
cdr3_aa: CASSYSSPYEQYF
cdr3_nt: TGTGCCAGCAGTTATTCTAGCCCGTACGAGCAGTACTTC

j_call: TRBJ2-3
clone_size: NA
d_call: NA
v_call: TRBV24-1
cdr3_aa: CATSDTKVTSTDTQYF
cdr3_nt: TGTGCCACCAGTGATACTAAGGTGACTAGCACAGATACGCAGTATTTT

j_call: TRBJ2-7
clone_size: NA
d_call: TRBD2
v_call: TRBV7-9
cdr3_aa: CASSRGETGQYF
cdr3_nt: TGTGCCAGCAGCCGGGGGGAAACGGGGCAGTACTTC

j_call: TRBJ2-7
clone_size: NA
d_call: NA
v_call: TRBV2
cdr3_aa: CASSDPENYEQYF
cdr3_nt: TGTGCCAGCAGTGATCCGGAGAACTACGAGCAGTACTTC

j_call: TRBJ1-6
clone_size: NA
d_call: TRBD1
v_call: TRBV30
cdr3_aa: CAWSSGGPSPLHF
cdr3_nt: TGTGCCTGGAGTTCAGGGGGGCCTTCACCCCTCCACTTT

j_call: TRBJ2-3
clone_size: NA
d_call: NA
v_call: TRBV5-4
cdr3_aa: CASSLLASSTDTQYF
cdr3_nt: TGTGCCAGCAGCTTGTTAGCTTCTAGCACAGATACGCAGTATTTT

j_call: TRBJ1-3
clone_size: NA
d_call: NA
v_call: TRBV14
cdr3_aa: CASSQILSSGNTIYF
cdr3_nt: TGTGCCAGCAGCCAAATTCTCAGCTCTGGAAACACCATATATTTT

j_call: TRBJ2-1
clone_size: NA
d_call: TRBD2
v_call: TRBV5-4
cdr3_aa: CASSLVALAGTYNEQFF
cdr3_nt: TGTGCCAGCAGCTTGGTAGCGCTAGCGGGGACCTACAATGAGCAGTTCTTC

j_call: TRBJ2-7
clone_size: NA
d_call: TRBD1
v_call: TRBV7-9
cdr3_aa: CASAGGTYEQYF
cdr3_nt: TGTGCCAGCGCAGGGGGAACCTACGAGCAGTACTTC

j_call: TRBJ2-7
clone_size: NA
d_call: TRBD2
v_call: TRBV20-1
cdr3_aa: CSASSGLAKVEQYF
cdr3_nt: TGCAGTGCTAGTTCGGGACTAGCAAAAGTCGAGCAGTACTTC

j_call: TRBJ1-5
clone_size: NA
d_call: NA
v_call: TRBV9
cdr3_aa: CASSVVLGPGNQPQHF
cdr3_nt: TGTGCCAGCAGCGTAGTATTAGGGCCGGGGAATCAGCCCCAGCATTTT

j_call: TRBJ2-7
clone_size: NA
d_call: TRBD1
v_call: TRBV6-1
cdr3_aa: CASSEGTGGGPYEQYF
cdr3_nt: TGTGCCAGCAGTGAAGGGACAGGGGGCGGCCCCTACGAGCAGTACTTC

j_call: TRBJ1-2
clone_size: NA
d_call: TRBD1
v_call: TRBV6-5
cdr3_aa: CASSYLGSGGAGYTF
cdr3_nt: TGTGCCAGCAGTTACCTAGGTTCAGGGGGGGCTGGCTACACCTTC

j_call: TRBJ2-1
clone_size: NA
d_call: NA
v_call: TRBV10-2
cdr3_aa: CASSGGRALGLNEQFF
cdr3_nt: TGCGCCAGCAGTGGGGGCAGAGCGTTGGGATTGAATGAGCAGTTCTTC

j_call: TRBJ1-2
clone_size: NA
d_call: TRBD1
v_call: TRBV9
cdr3_aa: CASSVEGQGGYGYTF
cdr3_nt: TGTGCCAGCAGCGTAGAGGGCCAGGGGGGCTATGGCTACACCTTC

j_call: TRBJ1-4
clone_size: NA
d_call: NA
v_call: TRBV27
cdr3_aa: CASSPKGRFGEKLFF
cdr3_nt: TGTGCCAGCAGTCCCAAGGGGCGTTTCGGTGAAAAACTGTTTTTT

j_call: TRBJ1-4
clone_size: NA
d_call: NA
v_call: TRBV12-3/TRBV12-4
cdr3_aa: CASSLGTNEKLFF
cdr3_nt: TGTGCCAGCAGTTTAGGTACTAATGAAAAACTGTTTTTT